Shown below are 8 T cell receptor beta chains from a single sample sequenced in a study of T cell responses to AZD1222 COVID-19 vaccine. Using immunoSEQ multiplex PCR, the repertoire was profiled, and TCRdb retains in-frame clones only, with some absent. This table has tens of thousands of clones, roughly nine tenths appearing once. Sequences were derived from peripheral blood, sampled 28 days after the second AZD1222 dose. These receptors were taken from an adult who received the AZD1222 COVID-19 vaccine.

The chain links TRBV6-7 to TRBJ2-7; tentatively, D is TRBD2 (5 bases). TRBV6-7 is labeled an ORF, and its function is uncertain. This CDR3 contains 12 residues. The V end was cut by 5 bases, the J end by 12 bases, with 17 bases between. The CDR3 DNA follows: TGTGCCAGCAGTCCCGCCCGGGGAGTGATGTACTTC. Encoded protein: CASSPARGVMYF.

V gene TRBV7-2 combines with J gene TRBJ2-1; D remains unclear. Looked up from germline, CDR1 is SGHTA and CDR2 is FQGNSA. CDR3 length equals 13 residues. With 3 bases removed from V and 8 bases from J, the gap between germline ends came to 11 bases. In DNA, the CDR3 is TGTGCCAGCAGCTTGGTGGGTAGGGATGAGCAGTTCTTC. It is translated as CASSLVGRDEQFF.

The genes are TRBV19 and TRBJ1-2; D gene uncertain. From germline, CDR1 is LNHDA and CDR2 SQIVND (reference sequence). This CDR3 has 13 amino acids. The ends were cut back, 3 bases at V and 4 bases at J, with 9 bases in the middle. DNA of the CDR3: TGTGCCAGTAGTATGGCAGAAGGCTATGGCTACACCTTC. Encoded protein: CASSMAEGYGYTF.

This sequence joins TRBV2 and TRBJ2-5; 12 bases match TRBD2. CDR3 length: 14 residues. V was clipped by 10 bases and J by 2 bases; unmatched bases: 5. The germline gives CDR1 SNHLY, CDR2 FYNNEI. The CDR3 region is CATQTSGGQETQYF. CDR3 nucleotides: TGTGCCACCCAGACTAGCGGGGGACAAGAGACCCAGTACTTC.

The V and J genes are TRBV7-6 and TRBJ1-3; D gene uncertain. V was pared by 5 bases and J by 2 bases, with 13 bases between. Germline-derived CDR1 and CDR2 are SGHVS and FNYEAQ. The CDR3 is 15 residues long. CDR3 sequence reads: CASSPSRSTGNTIYF. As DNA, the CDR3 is TGTGCCAGCAGCCCCAGCAGGTCGACTGGAAACACCATATATTTT.

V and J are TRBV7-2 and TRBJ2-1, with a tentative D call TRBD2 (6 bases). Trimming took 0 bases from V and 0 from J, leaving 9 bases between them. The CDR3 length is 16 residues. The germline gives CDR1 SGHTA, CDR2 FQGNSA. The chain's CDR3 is CASSLAGTHSYNEQFF. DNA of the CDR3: TGTGCCAGCAGCTTAGCCGGGACTCACTCCTACAATGAGCAGTTCTTC.

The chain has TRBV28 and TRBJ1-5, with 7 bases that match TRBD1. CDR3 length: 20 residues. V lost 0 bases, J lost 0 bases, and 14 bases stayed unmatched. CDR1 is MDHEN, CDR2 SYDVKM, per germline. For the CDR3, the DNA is TGTGCCAGCAGTTTATGGTTTGCACAGGGGAGGGCCAATAGCAATCAGCCCCAGCATTTT. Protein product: CASSLWFAQGRANSNQPQHF.

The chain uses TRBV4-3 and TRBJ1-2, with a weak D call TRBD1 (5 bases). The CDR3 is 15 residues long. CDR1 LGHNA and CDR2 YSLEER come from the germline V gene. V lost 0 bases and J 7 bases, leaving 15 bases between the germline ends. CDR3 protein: CASSQDGWQGSGYTF. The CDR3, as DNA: TGCGCCAGCAGCCAAGATGGTTGGCAGGGTAGTGGCTACACCTTC.